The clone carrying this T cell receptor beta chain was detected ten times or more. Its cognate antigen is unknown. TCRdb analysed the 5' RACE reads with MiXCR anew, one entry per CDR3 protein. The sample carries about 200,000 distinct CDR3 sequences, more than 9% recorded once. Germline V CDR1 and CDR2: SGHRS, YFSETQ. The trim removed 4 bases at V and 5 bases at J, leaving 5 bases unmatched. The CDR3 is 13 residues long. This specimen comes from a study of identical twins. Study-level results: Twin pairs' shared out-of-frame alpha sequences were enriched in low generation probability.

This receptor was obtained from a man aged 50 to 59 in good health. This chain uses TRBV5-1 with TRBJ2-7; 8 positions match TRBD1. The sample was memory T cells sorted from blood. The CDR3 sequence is CASSPRTGNEQYF. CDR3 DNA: TGCGCCAGCAGCCCGCGGACAGGGAACGAGCAGTACTTC.